The 8 T cell receptor beta chains in this list originate from one sample, sequenced in a study of CD4 T cells in relation to SARS-CoV-2 and coronaviruses. Assay used: immunoSEQ multiplex PCR; TCRdb lists only in-frame clones, some missing. This sample has about 20,000 clones; 65% to 80% occur once, and the top ten carry about a sixth. Their antigen targets remain unknown. The unexposed donors gave CD4+ T cells in 2011-2018, prior to COVID-19. The cells were cultured for roughly 11 days before CD4+ T cells were isolated. Sequencing was carried out using CD4+ T cells from PBMCs, cultured in vitro. Receptors were obtained from a human donor in good health.

The chain is built from TRBV3-1 (or the pseudogene TRBV3-2) and TRBJ2-1, with D hard to call. There are 12 residues in the CDR3. Germline-derived CDR1 and CDR2 are LGHDT and YNNKEL (reference sequence). Trimming took 1 base from V and 9 from J, leaving 7 bases between them. This chain's CDR3 is CASSQVAREQFF. The CDR3 nucleotides read TGTGCCAGCAGCCAAGTGGCTCGTGAGCAGTTCTTC.

V is TRBV6-1 and J is TRBJ1-5; 9 bases are a match to TRBD1. Germline V gives CDR1 MNHNS, CDR2 SASEGT. V shed 2 bases and J 7 bases; nucleotides not matched to a gene: 9. This CDR3 is built from 16 residues. The CDR3: CASSEPGQGTYQPQHF. Here the CDR3 DNA reads TGTGCCAGCAGTGAACCGGGACAGGGCACATACCAGCCCCAGCATTTT.

The V and J genes are TRBV5-1 and TRBJ2-1, with D possibly TRBD2 on 5 matching bases. The V end lost 1 base, the J end lost 5 bases, and 13 bases lay between the germline ends. Germline CDR1 is SGHRS and CDR2 is YFSETQ. The CDR3 contains 15 residues. In DNA form, the CDR3 reads TGCGCCAGCAGCTTGAACTTCCGGGAAGACAATGAGCAGTTCTTC. Translation: CASSLNFREDNEQFF.

V and J are TRBV9 and TRBJ2-5, with D perhaps TRBD2 (5 bases). This CDR3 contains 14 residues. CDR1 is SGDLS and CDR2 is YYNGEE in the germline V gene. The V end was cut by 0 bases, the J end by 2 bases, with 8 bases between. CDR3 DNA: TGTGCCAGCAGCGTAGGGCGGACTCAAGAGACCCAGTACTTC. This translates into CASSVGRTQETQYF.

In this sample, this clone turned up a few times. This chain uses TRBV5-1 with TRBJ2-7; 12 nucleotides match TRBD1. CDR1 and CDR2 (germline): SGHRS, YFSETQ. V shed 4 bases, J shed 6 bases, and the junction held 8 bases outside the gene matches. The CDR3 is 15 amino acids. In DNA form, the CDR3 reads TGCGCCAGCAGCCTGGCGGGGACAGGGGGCTCCGAGCAGTACTTC. It yields the protein CASSLAGTGGSEQYF.

This clone was detected once. The V gene is TRBV30, the J gene TRBJ2-1, with TRBD2 matching 9 bases. V dropped 4 bases and J dropped 4; count of bases not matched to a gene: 5. The germline V gene has CDR1 GTSNPN and CDR2 SVGIG (reference sequence). CDR3 length: 14 residues. In DNA, the CDR3 is TGTGCCTGGACAGTAACTAGCGGGTACAATGAGCAGTTCTTC. It yields the protein CAWTVTSGYNEQFF.

The chain links TRBV6-5 to TRBJ2-7; D perhaps matches TRBD2 (5 bases). The CDR3 runs 16 residues. V lost 2 bases to trimming and J lost 7 bases, with 21 bases between them. Germline V CDR1 and CDR2: MNHEY, SVGAGI. The CDR3 nucleotides are TGTGCCAGCAGTTACCCCACTGGGCCCGGGATGTGTGAGCAGTACTTC. Protein sequence: CASSYPTGPGMCEQYF.

The chain employs TRBV19 and TRBJ1-1, with unresolved D. V shed 5 bases and J shed 4 bases, with 14 bases lying between them. Germline CDR1 and CDR2: LNHDA and SQIVND (reference sequence). The CDR3 runs 14 residues. CDR3 residues: CASSPRLSGTEAFF. DNA of the CDR3: TGTGCCAGTAGTCCCAGGCTGTCGGGCACTGAAGCTTTCTTT.